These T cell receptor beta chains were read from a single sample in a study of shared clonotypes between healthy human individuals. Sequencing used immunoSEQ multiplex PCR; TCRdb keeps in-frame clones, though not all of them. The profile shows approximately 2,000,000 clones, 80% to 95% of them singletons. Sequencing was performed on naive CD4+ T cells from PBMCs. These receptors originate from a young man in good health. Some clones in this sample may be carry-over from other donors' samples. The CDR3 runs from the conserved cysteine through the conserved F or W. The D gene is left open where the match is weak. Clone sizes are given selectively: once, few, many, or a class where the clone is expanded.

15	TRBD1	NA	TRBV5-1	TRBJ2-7	TGCGCCAGCAGCTGGGGACAGGCGGCCCTCTACGAGCAGTACTTC	CASSWGQAALYEQYF
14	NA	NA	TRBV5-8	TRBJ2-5	TGTGCCAGCAGCTTGTTCCCCGGTCAAGAGACCCAGTACTTC	CASSLFPGQETQYF
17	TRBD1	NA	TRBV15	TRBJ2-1	TGTGCCACCAGCAGAGCGCTAGGGACAGGGATGAACAATGAGCAGTTCTTC	CATSRALGTGMNNEQFF
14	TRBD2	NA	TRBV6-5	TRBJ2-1	TGTGCCAGCAGTGCCTCCGGGACTAGCGAGAGAGGATTCTTC	CASSASGTSERGFF
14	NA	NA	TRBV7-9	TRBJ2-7	TGTGCCAGCAGCTTTAAAGCTCAAACCTACGAGCAGTACTTC	CASSFKAQTYEQYF
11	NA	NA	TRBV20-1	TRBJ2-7	TGCAGTGCCACCGGAAGGGCCGAGCAGTACTTC	CSATGRAEQYF
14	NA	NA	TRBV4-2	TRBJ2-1	TGTGCCAGCAGCAGTAGATTAACCTACAATGAGCAGTTCTTC	CASSSRLTYNEQFF
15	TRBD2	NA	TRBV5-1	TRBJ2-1	TGCGCCAGCACCCCTGTAGCGGGAGGTCCCAATGAGCAGTTCTTC	CASTPVAGGPNEQFF
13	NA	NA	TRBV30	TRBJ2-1	TGTGCCTGGAGTGTACAGGTGGGAGCTGGTCAGTTCTTC	CAWSVQVGAGQFF
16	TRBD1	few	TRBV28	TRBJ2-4	TGTGCCAGCAGTTCACCCTGGACAGGGGGCATTAACATTCAGTACTTC	CASSSPWTGGINIQYF
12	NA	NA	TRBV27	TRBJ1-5	TGTGCCAGCAGTGAAAGCAATCAGCCCCAGCATTTT	CASSESNQPQHF
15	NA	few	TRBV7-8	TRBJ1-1	TGTGCCAGCAGCCGCAGAGGGGGGATGAACACTGAAGCTTTCTTT	CASSRRGGMNTEAFF
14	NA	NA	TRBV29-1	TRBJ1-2	TGCAGCTTCGGACAGACGACGACTAACTATGGCTACACCTTC	CSFGQTTTNYGYTF
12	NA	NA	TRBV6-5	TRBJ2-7	TGTGCCAGCAGAAAGACTAGCTACGAGCAGTACTTC	CASRKTSYEQYF
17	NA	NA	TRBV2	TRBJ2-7	TGTGCCAGCGCTCAGGGGGAGAGCGGTCTAGCGGGCTACGAGCAGTACTTC	CASAQGESGLAGYEQYF